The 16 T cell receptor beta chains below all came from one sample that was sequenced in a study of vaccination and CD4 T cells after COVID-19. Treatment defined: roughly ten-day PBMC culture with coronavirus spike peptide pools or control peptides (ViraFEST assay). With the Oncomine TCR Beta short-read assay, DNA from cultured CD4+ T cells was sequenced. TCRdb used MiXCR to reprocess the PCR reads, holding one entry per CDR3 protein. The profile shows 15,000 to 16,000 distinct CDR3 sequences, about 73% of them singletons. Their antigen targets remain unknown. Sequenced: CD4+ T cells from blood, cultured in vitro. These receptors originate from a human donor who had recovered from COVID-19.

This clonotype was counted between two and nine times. CDR3 in amino acids: CATSDFTTAYGYTF. The CDR3 DNA sequence: TGTGCCACCAGTGATTTTACGACAGCCTATGGCTACACCTTC. V usage is TRBV24-1 and J usage is TRBJ1-2; TRBD1 might be the D (5 bases). The CDR3 has 14 amino acids. V lost 1 base and J 4 bases, leaving 9 bases between the germline ends. Per the germline V gene, CDR1 is KGHDR and CDR2 is SFDVKD.

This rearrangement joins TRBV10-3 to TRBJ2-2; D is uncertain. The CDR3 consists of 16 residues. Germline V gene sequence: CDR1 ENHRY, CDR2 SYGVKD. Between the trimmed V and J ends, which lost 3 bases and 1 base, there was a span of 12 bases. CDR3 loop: CAISDASYGNTGELFF. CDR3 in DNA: TGTGCCATCAGTGATGCAAGTTACGGGAACACCGGGGAGCTGTTTTTT.

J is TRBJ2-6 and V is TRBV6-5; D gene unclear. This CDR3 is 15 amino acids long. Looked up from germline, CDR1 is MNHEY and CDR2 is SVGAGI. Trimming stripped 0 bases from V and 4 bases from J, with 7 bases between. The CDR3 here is CASSYSFSGANVLTF. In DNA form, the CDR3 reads TGTGCCAGCAGTTACTCGTTTTCCGGGGCCAACGTCCTGACTTTC.

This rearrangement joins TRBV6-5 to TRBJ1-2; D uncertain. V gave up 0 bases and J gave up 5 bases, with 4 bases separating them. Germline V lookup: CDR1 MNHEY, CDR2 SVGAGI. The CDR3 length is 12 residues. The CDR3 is CASSYSGYGYTF. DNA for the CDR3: TGTGCCAGCAGTTACTCAGGGTATGGCTACACCTTC.

The CDR3 spells CASSFVGRGSYEQYF. For the CDR3, the DNA is TGTGCCAGCAGTTTCGTGGGCAGGGGCTCCTACGAGCAGTACTTC. V gene TRBV28 combines with J gene TRBJ2-7, with D tentatively TRBD1 (6 bases). CDR3 length: 15 amino acids. The V gene's germline CDR1 is MDHEN and CDR2 SYDVKM. Trimming took off 3 bases at V and 0 bases at J, with 12 bases between the two ends.

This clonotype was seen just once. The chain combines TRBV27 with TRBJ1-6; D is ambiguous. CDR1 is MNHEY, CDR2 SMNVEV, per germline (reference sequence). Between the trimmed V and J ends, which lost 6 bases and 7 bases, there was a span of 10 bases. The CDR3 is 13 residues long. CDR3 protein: CASRDPGNSPLHF. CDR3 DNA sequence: TGTGCCAGCAGGGATCCGGGCAATTCACCCCTCCACTTT.

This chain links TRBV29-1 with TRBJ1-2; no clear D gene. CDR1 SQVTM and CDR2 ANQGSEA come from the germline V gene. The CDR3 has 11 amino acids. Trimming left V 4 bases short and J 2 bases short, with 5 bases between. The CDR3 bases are TGCAGCGTTGCCGCGAACTATGGCTACACCTTC. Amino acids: CSVAANYGYTF.

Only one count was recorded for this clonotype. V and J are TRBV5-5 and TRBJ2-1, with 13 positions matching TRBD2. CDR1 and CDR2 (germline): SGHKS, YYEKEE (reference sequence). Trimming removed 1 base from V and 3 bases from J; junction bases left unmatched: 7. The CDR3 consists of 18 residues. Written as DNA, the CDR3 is TGTGCCAGCAGCTTGCATACTAGCGGGAGGGCGGTCTACAATGAGCAGTTCTTC. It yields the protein CASSLHTSGRAVYNEQFF.

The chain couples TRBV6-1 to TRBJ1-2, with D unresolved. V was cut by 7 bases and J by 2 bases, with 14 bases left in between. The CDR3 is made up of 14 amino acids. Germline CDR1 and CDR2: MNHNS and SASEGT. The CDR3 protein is CASTSSRVNYGYTF. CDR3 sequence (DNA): TGTGCCAGCACCTCGAGTAGGGTCAACTATGGCTACACCTTC.

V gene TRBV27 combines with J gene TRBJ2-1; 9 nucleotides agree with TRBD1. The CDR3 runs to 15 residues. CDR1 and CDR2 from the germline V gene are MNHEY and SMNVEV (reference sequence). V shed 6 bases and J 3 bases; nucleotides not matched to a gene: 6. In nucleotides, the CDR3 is TGTGCCAGCAGGCCACAGGGGGCTCTCTACAATGAGCAGTTCTTC. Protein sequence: CASRPQGALYNEQFF.

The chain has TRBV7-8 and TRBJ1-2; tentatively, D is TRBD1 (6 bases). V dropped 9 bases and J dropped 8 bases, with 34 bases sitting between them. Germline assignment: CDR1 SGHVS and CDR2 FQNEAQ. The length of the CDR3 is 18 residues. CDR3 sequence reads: CASRSRLDGGAGVEGYTF. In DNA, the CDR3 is TGTGCCAGTCGATCCCGATTGGACGGGGGGGCTGGGGTTGAGGGCTACACCTTC.

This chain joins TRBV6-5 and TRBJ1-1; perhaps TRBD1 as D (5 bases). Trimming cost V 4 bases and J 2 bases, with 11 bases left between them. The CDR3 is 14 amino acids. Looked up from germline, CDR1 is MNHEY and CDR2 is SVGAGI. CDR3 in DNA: TGTGCCAGCAGTTTCACGGGGGTTAACACTGAAGCTTTCTTT. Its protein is CASSFTGVNTEAFF.

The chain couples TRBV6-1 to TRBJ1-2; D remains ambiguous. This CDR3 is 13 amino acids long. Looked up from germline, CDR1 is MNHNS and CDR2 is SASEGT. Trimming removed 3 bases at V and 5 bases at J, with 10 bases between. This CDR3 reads CASSDATEYGYTF. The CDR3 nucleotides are TGTGCCAGCAGTGACGCGACGGAGTATGGCTACACCTTC.

CDR3 region: CASSLGLGPYNEQFF. CDR3 bases: TGTGCCAGCTCACTGGGACTAGGCCCCTACAATGAGCAGTTCTTC. This sequence joins TRBV18 and TRBJ2-1, with 8 nucleotides matching TRBD2. The length of the CDR3 is 15 residues. Germline CDR1 KGHSH, CDR2 LQKENI. With V trimmed by 4 bases and J by 2 bases, 4 bases remained unmatched.

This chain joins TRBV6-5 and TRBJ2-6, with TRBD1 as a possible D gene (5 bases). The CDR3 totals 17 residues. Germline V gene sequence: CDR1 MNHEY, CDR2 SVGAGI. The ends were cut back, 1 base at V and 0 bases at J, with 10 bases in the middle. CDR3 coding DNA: TGTGCCAGCAGTTACTACTCAGGGTCCTCTGGGGCCAACGTCCTGACTTTC. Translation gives CASSYYSGSSGANVLTF.

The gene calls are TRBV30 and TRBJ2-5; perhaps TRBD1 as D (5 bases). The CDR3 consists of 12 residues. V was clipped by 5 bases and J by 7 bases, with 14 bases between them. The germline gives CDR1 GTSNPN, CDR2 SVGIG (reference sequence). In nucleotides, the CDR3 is TGTGCCTGGGGGAAGGGGTTGTGGACCCAGTACTTC. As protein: CAWGKGLWTQYF.